This TCR beta chain was documented in a study of shared clonotypes between healthy human individuals. Overall study context: Each donor's CD4 naive and CD4 memory cells filled three plates apiece, CD8 naive two, and CD8 memory one.

The CDR3 has 18 residues. CDR1 and CDR2 (germline): SGHTA, FQGTGA. Trimming took off 5 bases at V and 5 bases at J, with 27 bases between the two ends. Assay: immunoSEQ multiplex PCR; the TCRdb copy retains only in-frame clones and omits some. The repertoire holds about 1.5 million clones, with around 98% as singletons. Sequencing was done on a sample of naive CD4+ T cells sorted from blood. Subset indicated: CD45RA+ positively selected. The sequence came from a young man in good health. V gene TRBV7-3 combines with J gene TRBJ2-5; D is tentatively TRBD1 or TRBD2 (6 bases each). DNA for the CDR3: TGTGCCAGCAGCCGAATCACTGGTAGGCAGGGGAGCGGGGAGACCCAGTACTTC. It specifies CASSRITGRQGSGETQYF.